This is a list of T cell receptor beta chains from one sample in a study of T cell responses to AZD1222 COVID-19 vaccine. TCRdb keeps only in-frame clones here, not all; method: immunoSEQ multiplex PCR. The table has about 170,000 clones, over 85% seen once; the top ten hold 1.5% to 2%. The input for sequencing was peripheral blood, taken on day 0 of AZD1222 vaccination. The receptors come from an adult in good health. Each CDR3 is given without its conserved first and last residue.

J gene	V gene	CDR3 protein
TRBJ1-2	TRBV2	ASVLTGAAYGYT
TRBJ1-1	TRBV9	ASSPQVNVNTEAF
TRBJ1-6	TRBV2	ASSVGQRNSPLH
TRBJ2-2	TRBV7-3	ASSKGGAHTGELF
TRBJ2-2	TRBV6-5	ASSRDRALGELF
TRBJ2-1	TRBV6-5	ASSYSRGVGQF
TRBJ1-2	TRBV5-5	ASSFWATNYGYT
TRBJ2-1	TRBV6-5	ASRLRTSGYNEQF
TRBJ2-3	TRBV6-5	ASSYLGAASTDTQY
TRBJ2-5	TRBV5-1	ASSLASGGETQY
TRBJ1-1	TRBV6-5	ASSYRRQVGTEAF
TRBJ1-1	TRBV18	ASSPRRGTWNTEAF
TRBJ1-2	TRBV12-3/TRBV12-4	ASSLSGPYGYT
TRBJ2-5	TRBV11-2	ASSLGLAGGEETQY
TRBJ2-3	TRBV5-1	ASSLGGPTDTQY
TRBJ2-1	TRBV6-2/TRBV6-3	ASSYSGTSGGNEQF
TRBJ1-1	TRBV9	ASSVGGQTRTEAF
TRBJ1-4	TRBV2	ASTYTNEKLF
TRBJ1-1	TRBV7-8	ASSHYLTVNTEAF
TRBJ1-2	TRBV15	ATSRENQGRYGYT
TRBJ2-5	TRBV18	ASSRTIQETQY
TRBJ2-1	TRBV2	ASLRDREYNEQF
TRBJ2-7	TRBV10-1	ASSARTSGRYEQY
TRBJ1-4	TRBV6-9	ASSYRSREKEKLF
TRBJ2-7	TRBV2	ASSPDGAEQY
TRBJ2-5	TRBV18	ASSPDRGLGETQY
TRBJ2-2	TRBV20-1	SAANTGELF
TRBJ1-1	TRBV9	ASSVVAENTEAF
TRBJ2-7	TRBV11-2	ASSRGFGRSYEQY
TRBJ2-7	TRBV5-4	ASSFVGSYEQY
TRBJ1-6	TRBV19	ATRRPEWANSPLH
TRBJ1-1	TRBV27	ASSLTGNTEAF